Listed here are 2 T cell receptor beta chains from one sample, sequenced in a study of cytomegalovirus exposure and HLA in healthy donors. The PCR contained 60 Vbeta and 13 Jbeta primers. Measured with immunoSEQ multiplex PCR; TCRdb has only the in-frame clones, and not every one. Of 150,000 or so clones listed, more than 60% are singletons. Sequenced material: PBMCs. The receptor source for this set is a middle-aged man in good health and CMV-seropositive.

This clone was seen only a few times. The chain carries TRBV7-2 and TRBJ2-1, with a weak D call TRBD1 (5 bases). V was trimmed by 6 bases and J by 10 bases, leaving 16 bases between them. The germline CDR1 and CDR2 sequences are SGHTA and FQGNSA. The CDR3 has 13 residues. In nucleotides, the CDR3 is TGTGCCAGCAGTTCCCAGCCGTCAGGGGAGCAGTTCTTC. This translates into CASSSQPSGEQFF.

The V and J genes are TRBV7-8 and TRBJ2-1, with 10 bases identical to TRBD2. The CDR3 sequence is 16 residues long. Germline V gene lookup returns CDR1 SGHVS and CDR2 FQNEAQ. The V gene end was trimmed by 8 bases and the J gene end by 10 bases; junction bases not matched to a gene: 17. This CDR3 is CASSIPGLATLGEQFF. The CDR3 DNA is TGTGCCAGCTCGATCCCGGGACTAGCGACTCTGGGGGAGCAGTTCTTC. Full variable domain (remainder filled in from reference TRBV7-8 and TRBJ2-1): GAGVSQSPRYKVAKRGQDVALRCDPISGHVSLFWYQQALGQGPEFLTYFQNEAQLDKSGLPSDRFFAERPEGSVSTLKIQRTQQEDSAVYLCASSIPGLATLGEQFFGPGTRLTVL.